What follows are 8 T cell receptor beta chains derived from one specimen sequenced in a study of T cells after yellow fever vaccination (dated by TCRdb to the late 2010s). The label giving this sample's treatment or condition can be read as: live attenuated yellow fever vaccine strain. Preparation of the library involved 5' RACE. Data came from an Illumina NovaSeq 6000. TCRdb applied fastp at Q25 and MiXCR to the public reads, then kept only in-frame beta chains. A single entry per CDR3 protein holds the most common genes and DNA from its merged rows. In all, the sample holds 300,000 to 400,000 distinct CDR3 sequences, and 3% to 4.5% of those were seen once. Of the sample, about 24% is held by the ten largest clones. Sequenced material: PBMCs, taken 5 days after the yellow fever booster vaccination. These receptors all come from a man between 18 and 35 years old who received the YFV17D yellow fever vaccine.

The rearrangement joins TRBV30 to TRBJ1-2, with D unresolved. Germline lookup yields CDR1 GTSNPN and CDR2 SVGIG (reference sequence). Trimming shortened V by 5 bases and J by 8 bases, and 15 bases separated the two germline ends. The length of the CDR3 is 12 residues. This CDR3 reads CAWGRAVRGYTF. The CDR3 region has the DNA TGTGCCTGGGGGAGAGCCGTGAGGGGCTACACCTTC.

This clonotype was recorded many times. The chain links TRBV19 to TRBJ2-1, with 7 positions matching TRBD2. Germline CDR1 LNHDA, CDR2 SQIVND (reference sequence). With V trimmed by 6 bases and J by 4 bases, 9 bases remained unmatched. The CDR3 is 15 residues long. For the CDR3, the DNA is TGTGCCAGTAGACCCTCTAGCGGCCAATACAATGAGCAGTTCTTC. Translation gives CASRPSSGQYNEQFF.

The J gene is TRBJ2-3, the V gene TRBV5-4; 7 bases align to TRBD2. Germline values: CDR1 SGHNT, CDR2 YYREEE (reference sequence). The CDR3 loop spans 16 amino acids. V lost 0 bases to trimming and J lost 0 bases; unmatched junction nucleotides: 4. The CDR3 region has the DNA TGTGCCAGCAGCTTGGGGAGCGGGGTCAGCACAGATACGCAGTATTTT. Its translation is CASSLGSGVSTDTQYF.

Concerning this clonotype itself: Relative to the germline gene, one junction end is altered; a read error may explain this. The rearrangement links TRBV6-1 to TRBJ2-1; possibly TRBD1 for D (6 bases). This CDR3 has 12 residues. Germline V CDR1 and CDR2: MNHNS, SASEGT. Here the CDR3 DNA reads TGTGCCAGCAGTGACGGGACACCAACCTACTACTTC. Translated, it gives CASSDGTPTYYF.

A few counts support this clonotype. The chain carries TRBV5-4 and TRBJ2-3, with D possibly being TRBD1 (6 bases). The CDR3 has 15 residues. Per the germline V gene, CDR1 is SGHNT and CDR2 is YYREEE (reference sequence). V shed 0 bases and J shed 3 bases, with 11 bases lying between them. The CDR3 DNA reads TGTGCCAGCAGCTTGGTGGGGGCTGTTACAGATACGCAGTATTTT. Translated: CASSLVGAVTDTQYF. Variable domain in full (rest from reference TRBV5-4 and TRBJ2-3): ETGVTQSPTHLIKTRGQQVTLRCSSQSGHNTVSWYQQALGQGPQFIFQYYREEENGRGNFPPRFSGLQFPNYSSELNVNALELDDSALYLCASSLVGAVTDTQYFGPGTRLTVL.

This chain connects TRBV7-2 to TRBJ2-3; no firm D call. V lost 2 bases to trimming and J lost 2 bases, with 8 bases between them. Germline V gene lookup returns CDR1 SGHTA and CDR2 FQGNSA. This CDR3 has 14 amino acids. This chain's CDR3 is CASSLQRVTDTQYF. The CDR3 DNA reads TGTGCCAGCAGCTTACAAAGAGTCACAGATACGCAGTATTTT.

This clonotype was detected ten times or more. The chain uses TRBV7-2 and TRBJ2-5; D ambiguous. Germline CDR1 reads SGHTA; CDR2 reads FQGNSA. V was cut by 3 bases and J by 2 bases, with 7 bases left in between. The CDR3 totals 13 residues. CDR3 region: CASSFFGQETQYF. Here the CDR3 DNA reads TGTGCCAGCAGCTTTTTTGGTCAAGAGACCCAGTACTTC.

This clonotype was seen more than once but under ten times. The chain links TRBV11-2 to TRBJ2-7; 10 bases are a match to TRBD1. The germline V gene has CDR1 SGHAT and CDR2 FQNNGV. The CDR3 length is 16 residues. J was trimmed by 7 bases and V by 8 bases; bases with no gene match: 17. The CDR3 protein is CASQLSRDRGLGEQYF. In nucleotides, the CDR3 is TGTGCCAGCCAACTCTCCCGGGACAGGGGATTGGGAGAGCAGTACTTC.